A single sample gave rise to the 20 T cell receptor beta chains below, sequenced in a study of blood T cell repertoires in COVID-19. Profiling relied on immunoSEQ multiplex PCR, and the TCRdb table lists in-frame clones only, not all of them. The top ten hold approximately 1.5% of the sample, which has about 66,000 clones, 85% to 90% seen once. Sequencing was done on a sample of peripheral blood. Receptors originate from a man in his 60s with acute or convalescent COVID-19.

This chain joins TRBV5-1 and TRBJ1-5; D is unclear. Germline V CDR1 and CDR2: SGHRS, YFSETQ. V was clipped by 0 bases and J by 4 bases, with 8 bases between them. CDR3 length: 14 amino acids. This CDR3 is CASSLDSSNQPQHF. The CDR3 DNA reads TGCGCCAGCAGCTTGGATAGCAGTAATCAGCCCCAGCATTTT.

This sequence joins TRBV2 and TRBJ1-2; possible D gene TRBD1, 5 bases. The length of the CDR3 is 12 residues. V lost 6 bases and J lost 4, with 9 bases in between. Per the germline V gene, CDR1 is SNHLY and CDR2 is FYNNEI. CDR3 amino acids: CASSRVGYGYTF. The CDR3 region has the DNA TGTGCCAGCAGCAGGGTTGGCTATGGCTACACCTTC.

In DNA, the CDR3 is TGTGCCAGCAGCCCTGCTGGGCGCTGGGTCATCTATGGCTACACCTTC. Translation: CASSPAGRWVIYGYTF. The chain combines TRBV7-8 with TRBJ1-2; D is uncertain. V shed 5 bases and J shed 4 bases, with 20 bases lying between them. The germline CDR1 and CDR2 sequences are SGHVS and FQNEAQ. The CDR3 spans 16 residues.

The CDR3 DNA sequence: TGTGCCAGCAGTTCTCCTTCGGGGATTGAAGCTTTCTTT. This gives the protein CASSSPSGIEAFF. The chain uses TRBV6-5 and TRBJ1-1; no firm D call. V shed 4 bases and J shed 7 bases, with 13 bases lying between them. Germline V lookup: CDR1 MNHEY, CDR2 SVGAGI. The CDR3 is made up of 13 amino acids.

The CDR3 loop reads CASSQGRAKPTGPTNEKLFF. CDR3 nucleotide sequence: TGCGCCAGCAGCCAAGGACGGGCGAAACCGACAGGGCCCACTAATGAAAAACTGTTTTTT. The chain carries TRBV4-1 and TRBJ1-4; the match to TRBD1 covers 7 bases. The CDR3 is 20 amino acids. Looked up from germline, CDR1 is MGHRA and CDR2 is YSYEKL. The trim removed 1 base at V and 2 bases at J, leaving 16 bases unmatched.

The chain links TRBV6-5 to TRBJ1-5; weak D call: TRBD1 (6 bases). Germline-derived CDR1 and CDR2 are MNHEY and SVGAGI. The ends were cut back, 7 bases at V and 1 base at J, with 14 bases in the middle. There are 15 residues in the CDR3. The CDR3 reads CASITGSGSNQPQHF. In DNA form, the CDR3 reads TGTGCCAGCATTACAGGGTCGGGGAGCAATCAGCCCCAGCATTTT.

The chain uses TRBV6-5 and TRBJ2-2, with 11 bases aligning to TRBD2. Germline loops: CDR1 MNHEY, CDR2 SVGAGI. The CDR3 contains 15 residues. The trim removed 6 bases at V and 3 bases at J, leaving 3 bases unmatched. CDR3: CASRGTSGYTGELFF. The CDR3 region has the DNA TGTGCCAGCAGAGGGACTAGCGGATACACCGGGGAGCTGTTTTTT.

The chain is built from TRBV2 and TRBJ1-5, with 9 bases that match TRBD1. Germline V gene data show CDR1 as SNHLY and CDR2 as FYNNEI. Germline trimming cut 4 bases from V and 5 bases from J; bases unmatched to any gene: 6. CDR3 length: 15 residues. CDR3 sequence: CASSGIRDRDQPQHF. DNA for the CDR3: TGTGCCAGCAGTGGAATCCGGGACAGGGATCAGCCCCAGCATTTT.

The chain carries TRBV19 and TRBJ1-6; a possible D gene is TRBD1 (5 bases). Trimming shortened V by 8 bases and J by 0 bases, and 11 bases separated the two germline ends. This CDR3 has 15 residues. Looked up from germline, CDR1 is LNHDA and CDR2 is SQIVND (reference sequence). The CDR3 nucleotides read TGTGCCAGTTGGGGCCGCAGCTCCTATAATTCACCCCTCCACTTT. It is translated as CASWGRSSYNSPLHF.

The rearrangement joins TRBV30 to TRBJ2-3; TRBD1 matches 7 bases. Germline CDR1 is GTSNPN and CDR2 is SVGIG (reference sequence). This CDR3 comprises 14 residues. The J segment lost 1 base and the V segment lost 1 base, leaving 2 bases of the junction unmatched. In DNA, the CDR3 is TGTGCCTGGAGTGATGGACAGGGCACAGATACGCAGTATTTT. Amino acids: CAWSDGQGTDTQYF.

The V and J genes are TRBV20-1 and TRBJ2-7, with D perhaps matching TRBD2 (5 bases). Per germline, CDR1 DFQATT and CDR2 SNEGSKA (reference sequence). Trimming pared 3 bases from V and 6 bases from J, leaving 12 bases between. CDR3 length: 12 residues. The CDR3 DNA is TGCAGTGCTAGTTCGGGGAAGGGCGAGCAGTACTTC. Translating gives CSASSGKGEQYF.

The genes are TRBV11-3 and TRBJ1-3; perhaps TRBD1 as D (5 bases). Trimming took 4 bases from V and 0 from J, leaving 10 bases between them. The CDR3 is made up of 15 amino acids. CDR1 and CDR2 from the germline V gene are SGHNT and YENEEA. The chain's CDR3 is CASSSSRGSGNTIYF. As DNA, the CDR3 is TGTGCCAGCAGCTCCTCAAGGGGCTCTGGAAACACCATATATTTT.

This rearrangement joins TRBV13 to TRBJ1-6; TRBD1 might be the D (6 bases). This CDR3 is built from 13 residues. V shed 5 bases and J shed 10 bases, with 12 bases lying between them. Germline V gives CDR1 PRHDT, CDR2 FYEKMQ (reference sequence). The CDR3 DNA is TGTGCCAGCAGCCGCAACAGGGAATCACCCCTCCACTTT. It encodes CASSRNRESPLHF.

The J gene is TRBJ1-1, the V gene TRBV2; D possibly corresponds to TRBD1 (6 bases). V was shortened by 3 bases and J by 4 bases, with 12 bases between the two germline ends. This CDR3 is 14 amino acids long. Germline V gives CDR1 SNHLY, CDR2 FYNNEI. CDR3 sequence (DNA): TGTGCCAGCAGTGATGATGCAGGGGTCACTGAAGCTTTCTTT. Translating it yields CASSDDAGVTEAFF.

This CDR3 reads CASSPGQGSAFF. The CDR3 coding sequence is TGTGCCAGCAGCCCCGGCCAGGGGTCGGCTTTCTTT. This sequence joins TRBV11-3 and TRBJ1-1, with D maybe TRBD1 (6 bases). The CDR3 covers 12 residues. Germline CDR1 SGHNT, CDR2 YENEEA. With 5 bases removed from V and 11 bases from J, the gap between germline ends came to 15 bases.

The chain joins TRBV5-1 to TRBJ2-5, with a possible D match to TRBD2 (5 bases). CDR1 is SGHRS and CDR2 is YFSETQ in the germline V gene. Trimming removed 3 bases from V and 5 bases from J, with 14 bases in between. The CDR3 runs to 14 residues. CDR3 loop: CASSSESWRETQYF. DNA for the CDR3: TGCGCCAGCAGCTCTGAGTCCTGGAGGGAGACCCAGTACTTC.

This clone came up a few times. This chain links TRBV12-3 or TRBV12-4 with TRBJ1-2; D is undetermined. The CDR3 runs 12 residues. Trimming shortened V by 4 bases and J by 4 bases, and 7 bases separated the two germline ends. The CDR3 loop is CASSYSFYGYTF. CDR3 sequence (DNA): TGTGCCAGCAGTTACAGCTTCTATGGCTACACCTTC.

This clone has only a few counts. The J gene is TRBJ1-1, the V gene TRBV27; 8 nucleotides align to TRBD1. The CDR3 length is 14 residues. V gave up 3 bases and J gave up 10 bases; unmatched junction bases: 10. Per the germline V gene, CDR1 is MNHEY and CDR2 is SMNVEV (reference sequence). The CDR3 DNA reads TGTGCCAGCAGTTTTACGGACAGGGCGTTAGGAGCTTTCTTT. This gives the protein CASSFTDRALGAFF.

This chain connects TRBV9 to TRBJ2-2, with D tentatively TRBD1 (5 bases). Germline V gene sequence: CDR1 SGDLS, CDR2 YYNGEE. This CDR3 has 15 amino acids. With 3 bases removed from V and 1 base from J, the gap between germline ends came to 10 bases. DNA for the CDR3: TGTGCCAGCAGCGCCTCAGGGTGGAACACCGGGGAGCTGTTTTTT. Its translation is CASSASGWNTGELFF.

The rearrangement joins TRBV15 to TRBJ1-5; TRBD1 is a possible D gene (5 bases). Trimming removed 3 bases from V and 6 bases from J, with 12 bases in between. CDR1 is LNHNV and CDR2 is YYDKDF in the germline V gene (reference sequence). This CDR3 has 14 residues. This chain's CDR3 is CATSRGGVPQPQHF. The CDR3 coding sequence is TGTGCCACCAGCAGGGGGGGGGTTCCTCAGCCCCAGCATTTT.